This entry features one T cell receptor (beta chain) sequence. These data come from a study of CD4+ T cells in melanoma. Looked up from germline, CDR1 is MNHEY and CDR2 is SMNVEV (reference sequence). The CDR3 loop spans 15 amino acids. The V segment lost 7 bases and the J segment 5 bases; nucleotides outside the gene matches: 8. This table comes from immunoSEQ multiplex PCR, and its TCRdb copy is limited to in-frame clones, with some not included. The sample consists of fewer than 150,000 clones, approximately 91% of them appearing once. The receptor comes from a human donor with melanoma. The J gene is TRBJ2-2, the V gene TRBV27, with 9 nucleotides matching TRBD2. CDR3 region: CASKFVAGATGELFF. The CDR3 DNA sequence: TGTGCCAGCAAATTTGTAGCGGGGGCGACCGGGGAGCTGTTTTTT.